The 32 T cell receptor beta chains below come from one sample, sequenced in a study of tumor-infiltrating lymphocytes in primary liver carcinoma. The tissue used was unsorted bulk material of roughly 17-34 mg. RNA and DNA were co-extracted from it with the AllPrep DNA/RNA mini kit. Total RNA (approximately 0.5 ug) served as template for TCR beta cDNA synthesis primed by a constant-region primer. Employing slightly modified ARM-PCR, three nested multiplex PCR rounds were run, and these gave rise to the TCR beta libraries. Researchers ran the first two PCR rounds for around 10 cycles each with TRBV1-TRBV30 forward primers and a C-beta reverse primer. Each CDR3 protein is one row after TCRdb ran MiXCR on the multiplex PCR reads. The repertoire holds over 95,000 distinct CDR3 sequences, almost 70% seen once, with 9.5% in the top ten. The sequenced material came from liver tumor tissue from sampling region 5. Subset: tumor region T5, tumor centre. The receptors were gathered from a woman aged 55-75 years with primary liver carcinoma and hepatitis B virus infection.

As for this clonotype: At one of its ends the junction is not consistent with the germline gene, which may arise from a read error. This chain joins TRBV5-4 and TRBJ2-1, with TRBD2 as a possible D gene (7 bases). The CDR3 has 16 amino acids. Germline V gene sequence: CDR1 SGHNT, CDR2 YYREEE (reference sequence). The CDR3 nucleotides are TGTGCCAACAGCTTAGACGGGGGGCGAAACTACAATGAGCAGTTCTTC. Protein: CANSLDGGRNYNEQFF.

Concerning this clonotype: At one end, the junction sequence differs from germline, possibly due to a read error. This chain uses TRBV10-2 with TRBJ1-3; no reliable D call. This CDR3 comprises 15 residues. Looked up from germline, CDR1 is WSHSY and CDR2 is SAAADI. CDR3 residues: CASNPGYYFGNTTYF. Here the CDR3 DNA reads TGCGCCAGCAATCCAGGTTATTACTTTGGAAACACCACATATTTT.

By frequency in the sample, this clonotype is medium-sized. The V gene is TRBV12-3 or TRBV12-4, the J gene TRBJ2-3; no clear D gene. Trimming took off 3 bases at V and 2 bases at J, with 9 bases between the two ends. The CDR3 has 14 residues. CDR3 in amino acids: CASSLGGSTDTQYF. The CDR3 DNA reads TGTGCCAGCAGTTTGGGCGGATCCACAGATACGCAGTATTTT.

The table lists this clonotype with a count of one. This sequence joins TRBV29-1 and TRBJ2-7; TRBD2 agrees at 7 bases. Germline V lookup: CDR1 SQVTM, CDR2 ANQGSEA. CDR3 size: 13 residues. V shed 4 bases and J 5 bases; nucleotides not matched to a gene: 8. CDR3 bases: TGCAGCGTTGGGACTAGTGGACTGCACGAGCAGTACTTC. This codes for CSVGTSGLHEQYF.

The chain is built from TRBV6-6 and TRBJ2-7; D might be TRBD1 or TRBD2, each matching 7 bases. Germline values: CDR1 MNHNY, CDR2 SVGAGI (reference sequence). The CDR3 is 14 residues long. Trimming took off 6 bases at V and 3 bases at J, with 15 bases between the two ends. Here the CDR3 DNA reads TGTGCCAGCAGCCCAGGGGGGGGGGGCTACGAGCAGTACTTC. Translation: CASSPGGGGYEQYF.

To note about this clonotype: With a much larger clone just one base away, this may be a read error. V and J are TRBV5-1 and TRBJ1-1; the D is unclear. The germline V gene has CDR1 SGHRS and CDR2 YFSETQ. The CDR3 has 15 residues. CDR3 protein: CASSFGGPMNTEGFF. Written as DNA, the CDR3 is TGCGCCAGCAGCTTCGGCGGACCCATGAACACTGAAGGTTTCTTT.

The V call is TRBV10-3, the J call TRBJ1-1, with D possibly matching TRBD1 (5 bases). Trimming left V 3 bases short and J 7 bases short, with 9 bases between. Looked up from germline, CDR1 is ENHRY and CDR2 is SYGVKD. This CDR3 spans 12 amino acids. CDR3 sequence reads: CAISDDSIEAFF. CDR3 in DNA: TGTGCCATCAGTGATGACAGCATTGAAGCTTTCTTT.

This clonotype has a count of ten or more. The gene calls are TRBV24-1 and TRBJ2-6; D unresolved. V shed 4 bases and J shed 0 bases, with 12 bases lying between them. Germline CDR1 reads KGHDR; CDR2 reads SFDVKD. CDR3 length: 17 amino acids. In nucleotides, the CDR3 is TGTGCCACCAGTGAGCGAGACTCTCGCTCTGGGGCCAACGTCCTGACTTTC. It translates to CATSERDSRSGANVLTF.

Notes on this clonotype: Germline and junction disagree at one end, which may indicate a read error. The chain recombines TRBV11-2 with TRBJ2-1; 11 nucleotides line up with TRBD2. CDR1 is SGHAT and CDR2 is FQNNGV in the germline V gene. The CDR3 contains 16 residues. The CDR3 is CANSLRLAGTYNEQFF. CDR3 coding DNA: TGTGCCAACAGCCTTCGACTAGCGGGAACCTACAATGAGCAGTTCTTC.

The gene calls are TRBV6-1 and TRBJ2-5, with a weak D call TRBD1 (6 bases). CDR1 is MNHNS and CDR2 is SASEGT in the germline V gene. The CDR3 extends over 15 amino acids. The V end was cut by 11 bases, the J end by 1 base, with 20 bases between. The CDR3 sequence is CALGPQRGSQETQYF. The CDR3 bases are TGTGCCCTCGGACCCCAAAGGGGGAGCCAAGAGACCCAGTACTTC.

The chain employs TRBV11-1 and TRBJ2-6; 8 positions match TRBD1. Germline-derived CDR1 and CDR2 are SGHAT and FQDESV (reference sequence). The V gene end was trimmed by 8 bases and the J gene end by 2 bases; junction bases not matched to a gene: 8. The CDR3 runs 16 residues. The CDR3 reads CASARTGTPGANVLTF. In DNA, the CDR3 is TGTGCCAGCGCCAGGACAGGGACTCCTGGGGCCAACGTCCTGACTTTC. The whole variable domain, remainder taken from reference TRBV11-1 and TRBJ2-6, is EAEVAQSPRYKITEKSQAVAFWCDPISGHATLYWYRQILGQGPELLVQFQDESVVDDSQLPKDRFSAERLKGVDSTLKIQPAELGDSAMYLCASARTGTPGANVLTFGAGSRLTVL.

As to this clonotype: At one of its ends the junction is not consistent with the germline gene, which may arise from a read error. The rearrangement joins TRBV7-9 to TRBJ2-7; 9 nucleotides match TRBD2. Germline-derived CDR1 and CDR2 are SEHNR and FQNEAQ (reference sequence). This CDR3 comprises 15 residues. The CDR3 region has the DNA TGTGCCAACAGCTTAGCGGGGGATTCTACCTACGAACAGTACTTC. Its protein is CANSLAGDSTYEQYF. Full variable domain (outside the CDR3, taken from reference TRBV7-9 and TRBJ2-7): DTGVSQNPRHKITKRGQNVTFRCDPISEHNRLYWYRQTLGQGPEFLTYFQNEAQLEKSRLLSDRFSAERPKGSFSTLEIQRTEQGDSAMYLCANSLAGDSTYEQYFGPGTRLTVT.

As for this clonotype: The junction does not match germline at one end; this may be a read error. The chain employs TRBV6-2 or TRBV6-3 and TRBJ1-5; D is possibly TRBD1 (6 bases). Per germline, CDR1 MNHEY and CDR2 SVGEGT. CDR3 length: 15 amino acids. The CDR3 reads CTSSYPTGWVQPQHF. The CDR3 DNA reads TGTACCAGCAGTTACCCAACAGGGTGGGTTCAGCCCCAGCATTTT.

As regards this clonotype: The junction does not match germline at one end; this may be a read error. The rearrangement links TRBV11-2 to TRBJ2-3, with D possibly being TRBD1 or TRBD2 (6 bases each). Germline V gene data show CDR1 as SGHAT and CDR2 as FQNNGV. This CDR3 is built from 17 residues. The CDR3 region is CANSSTGAISIGDTQYF. The CDR3 DNA is TGTGCCAACAGCTCGACGGGGGCGATCAGTATAGGGGATACGCAGTATTTT.

A note on this clonotype: An end of the junction does not agree with germline; a read error may underlie this. This chain links TRBV11-2 with TRBJ1-2; no clear D. Germline values: CDR1 SGHAT, CDR2 FQNNGV. The CDR3 runs 14 residues. The CDR3 sequence is CAGSLNWGLYGYTF. The CDR3, as DNA: TGTGCCGGCAGCTTAAACTGGGGATTGTATGGCTACACCTTC.

Comment on this clonotype: An end of the junction differs from the germline gene, which may be a read error. V gene TRBV11-2 combines with J gene TRBJ2-3; tentatively, D is TRBD2 (6 bases). This CDR3 contains 15 residues. CDR1 is SGHAT, CDR2 FQNNGV, per germline. CDR3 protein: CGSRPTASSADTQYF. CDR3 bases: TGTGGCAGCAGGCCGACGGCGTCTAGCGCGGATACGCAGTATTTT.

This clonotype was seen many times. The chain recombines TRBV10-3 with TRBJ2-7; D possibly corresponds to TRBD2 (5 bases). Germline loops: CDR1 ENHRY, CDR2 SYGVKD. The CDR3 totals 14 residues. The V end lost 1 base, the J end lost 0 bases, and 7 bases lay between the germline ends. This CDR3 is CAISEFAGSYEQYF. The CDR3 region has the DNA TGTGCCATCAGTGAGTTCGCGGGCTCCTACGAGCAGTACTTC.

This clonotype was seen only once. With a much larger clone just one base away, this may be a read error. This chain joins TRBV5-1 and TRBJ1-1, with D hard to call. This CDR3 has 16 amino acids. Per the germline V gene, CDR1 is SGHRS and CDR2 is YFSETQ. The CDR3 reads CASGLAELGMNTEAFF. The CDR3, as DNA: TGCGCCAGCGGCTTGGCGGAGTTGGGGATGAACACTGAAGCTTTCTTT.

Comment on this clonotype: The CDR3 end shows no conserved phenylalanine or tryptophan, and so a read error is likely. The rearrangement uses TRBV11-3 and TRBJ2-1; TRBD1 aligns across 9 bases. The V segment lost 9 bases and the J segment 10 bases; nucleotides outside the gene matches: 13. The CDR3 spans 14 residues. Germline CDR1 and CDR2: SGHNT and YENEEA. CDR3 sequence reads: CASGARDRVYEQFY. CDR3 DNA: TGTGCCAGTGGCGCTCGGGACAGGGTATACGAGCAGTTCTAC.

On this clonotype itself: Relative to the germline gene, one junction end is altered; a read error may explain this. The genes are TRBV11-2 and TRBJ2-5; 9 bases are shared with TRBD2. Germline V gene sequence: CDR1 SGHAT, CDR2 FQNNGV. The CDR3 contains 17 residues. The CDR3 coding sequence is TGTGTCAGCAGCACCTTTGAGGCGGGAGGGCCACGGGAGACCCAGTACTTC. Translated: CVSSTFEAGGPRETQYF. The full variable domain, completed using reference TRBV11-2 and TRBJ2-5, is EAGVAQSPRYKIIEKRQSVAFWCNPISGHATLYWYQQILGQGPKLLIQFQNNGVVDDSQLPKDRFSAERLKGVDSTLKIQPAKLEDSAVYLCVSSTFEAGGPRETQYFGPGTRLLVL.

The J gene is TRBJ2-4, the V gene TRBV29-1; 10 bases align to TRBD1. The ends lost 4 bases at V and 12 bases at J; junction bases unmatched: 12. Germline V lookup: CDR1 SQVTM, CDR2 ANQGSEA. The CDR3 covers 14 residues. Here the CDR3 DNA reads TGCAGCGTTGCGACCGGGACAGGGGCCACCAATCAGTACTTC. This gives the protein CSVATGTGATNQYF. The variable domain in full, with the rest retrieved from reference TRBV29-1 and TRBJ2-4, is SAVISQKPSRDICQRGTSLTIQCQVDSQVTMMFWYRQQPGQSLTLIATANQGSEATYESGFVIDKFPISRPNLTFSTLTVSNMSPEDSSIYLCSVATGTGATNQYFGAGTRLSVL.

This clonotype occurred many times. The chain recombines TRBV12-3 or TRBV12-4 with TRBJ1-3; D remains ambiguous. The V end was cut by 3 bases, the J end by 1 base, with 16 bases between. This CDR3 has 17 amino acids. The CDR3 DNA reads TGTGCCAGCAGTTTGAGTCGGTCGTGGGGATCTGGAAACACCATATATTTT. As protein: CASSLSRSWGSGNTIYF.

Of note for this clonotype: A much larger clone lies one base from this, so it may be a read error. The chain couples TRBV30 to TRBJ2-6; tentatively, D is TRBD1 or TRBD2 (5 bases each). This CDR3 contains 15 residues. The V gene's germline CDR1 is GTSNPN and CDR2 SVGIG (reference sequence). The CDR3 loop reads CAWAREGAGVNVLTF. The CDR3 DNA reads as TGTGCCTGGGCCCGGGAAGGGGCTGGGGTCAACGTCCTGACTTTC. Looking up the rest from reference TRBV30 and TRBJ2-6 gives the full variable domain: SQTIHQWPATLVQPVGSPLSLECTVEGTSNPNLYWYRQAAGRGLQLLFYSVGIGQISSEVPQNLSASRPQDRQFILSSKKLLLSDSGFYLCAWAREGAGVNVLTFGAGSRLTVL.

To note about this clonotype: At one boundary the junction diverges from the germline segment, which might be a read error. The V and J genes are TRBV11-2 and TRBJ2-3, with a weak D call TRBD1 (6 bases). In germline, CDR1 is SGHAT, CDR2 FQNNGV. CDR3 length equals 17 residues. The CDR3: CASSLGGVTYTSDMQYF. DNA of the CDR3: TGTGCTAGCAGCTTAGGGGGAGTAACGTACACGTCAGATATGCAGTATTTT.

In regard to this clonotype: One junction end does not reproduce the germline sequence, and a read error may be involved. J is TRBJ2-3 and V is TRBV7-9; no reliable D call. This CDR3 comprises 15 residues. Germline assignment: CDR1 SEHNR and CDR2 FQNEAQ (reference sequence). CDR3 sequence (DNA): TGTGCCAGCAGCCCAAGCTCGAGGAGCACAGATATGCAGTATTTT. Its protein is CASSPSSRSTDMQYF.

This clonotype was counted many times. This chain uses TRBV5-1 with TRBJ1-4; D ambiguous. CDR1 SGHRS and CDR2 YFSETQ come from the germline V gene. CDR3 length equals 16 residues. Deletions cut 4 bases from V and 1 base from J, with 14 bases between. The CDR3 is CASSLGAMGTNEKLFF. CDR3 bases: TGCGCCAGCAGCCTCGGTGCGATGGGAACTAATGAAAAACTGTTTTTT.

This clonotype was picked up a small number of times. One junction end disagrees with the germline gene, perhaps due to a read error. CDR3 in DNA: TGTACCAGCAGCTCCCTGGGGGCAGCGGTCTCCTCTGGGACCAACGTCCTGACTTTC. Translation gives CTSSSLGAAVSSGTNVLTF. This chain uses TRBV4-2 with TRBJ2-6, with a tentative D call TRBD1 (6 bases). The CDR3 is 19 residues long. Germline CDR1 and CDR2: LGHNA and YNFKEQ.

To note about this clonotype: A junction end diverges from the germline sequence, so it may reflect a read error. The V call is TRBV5-6, the J call TRBJ2-2; 10 bases map to TRBD2. The CDR3 is 16 amino acids. The germline CDR1 and CDR2 sequences are SGHDT and YYEEEE. The CDR3 reads CASSLEPSGSTRELFF. CDR3 bases: TGTGCTAGCAGCTTGGAACCTAGCGGGAGCACCAGGGAGCTGTTTTTT. Together with reference TRBV5-6 and TRBJ2-2, the CDR3 gives the full variable domain: DAGVTQSPTHLIKTRGQQVTLRCSPKSGHDTVSWYQQALGQGPQFIFQYYEEEERQRGNFPDRFSGHQFPNYSSELNVNALLLGDSALYLCASSLEPSGSTRELFFGEGSRLTVL.

As to this clonotype: The CDR3 end shows no conserved phenylalanine or tryptophan, and so a read error is likely. The chain employs TRBV11-1 and TRBJ2-2; D is unclear. Trimming cost V 10 bases and J 3 bases, with 15 bases left between them. The CDR3 runs 14 residues. Germline-derived CDR1 and CDR2 are SGHAT and FQDESV (reference sequence). The CDR3 nucleotides read TGTGCCAACAGACCGAGCCCTGACACCGGGGAGCTGTTTCTT. Its translation is CANRPSPDTGELFL.

Concerning this clonotype itself: Just one base apart from a much larger clone, this may be a read error. The chain combines TRBV5-1 with TRBJ2-2; TRBD2 matches at 10 bases. The CDR3 spans 17 residues. Germline CDR1 SGHRS, CDR2 YFSETQ. The DNA for the CDR3 is TGCGCCAGCAGCTTGGGGACGGGACTAGCGATCCGGGGGGAGGTGTTTTTT. It translates to CASSLGTGLAIRGEVFF.

The chain recombines TRBV7-2 with TRBJ2-3; D perhaps matches TRBD1 (6 bases). V lost 5 bases and J 0 bases, leaving 12 bases between the germline ends. From germline, CDR1 is SGHTA and CDR2 FQGNSA. The CDR3 is 15 residues long. CDR3 residues: CASSGRGPSTDTQYF. The CDR3, as DNA: TGTGCCAGCAGCGGCAGGGGCCCCAGCACAGATACGCAGTATTTT.

This chain joins TRBV7-8 and TRBJ1-1, with D perhaps TRBD1 (6 bases). The germline V gene encodes CDR1 SGHVS and CDR2 FQNEAQ. CDR3 size: 15 residues. CDR3 amino acids: CTISLEGEGGQSAFF. The CDR3, as DNA: TGTACCATCAGCTTAGAGGGCGAGGGGGGGCAATCCGCCTTCTTT.